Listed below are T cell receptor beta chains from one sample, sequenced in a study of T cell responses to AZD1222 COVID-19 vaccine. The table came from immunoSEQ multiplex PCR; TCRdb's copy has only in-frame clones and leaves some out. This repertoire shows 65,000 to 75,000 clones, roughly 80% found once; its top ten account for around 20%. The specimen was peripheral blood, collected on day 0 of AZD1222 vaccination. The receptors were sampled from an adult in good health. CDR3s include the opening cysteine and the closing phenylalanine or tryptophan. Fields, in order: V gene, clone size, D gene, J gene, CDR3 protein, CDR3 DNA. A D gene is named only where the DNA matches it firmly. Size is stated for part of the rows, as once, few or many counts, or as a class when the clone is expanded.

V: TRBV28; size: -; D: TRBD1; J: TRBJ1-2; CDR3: CASRAGAGGFGYTF; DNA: TGTGCCAGCAGGGCGGGGGCAGGGGGTTTTGGCTACACCTTC
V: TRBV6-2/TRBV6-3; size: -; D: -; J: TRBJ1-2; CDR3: CASSLRPNYGYTF; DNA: TGTGCCAGCAGTTTAAGACCTAACTATGGCTACACCTTC
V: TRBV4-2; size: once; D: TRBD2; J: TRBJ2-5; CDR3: CASSPRTSGGALQETQYF; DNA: TGTGCCAGCAGCCCACGGACTAGCGGGGGGGCCCTACAAGAGACCCAGTACTTC
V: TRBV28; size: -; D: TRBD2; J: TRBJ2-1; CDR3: CASSVGGAGNYNEQFF; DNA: TGTGCCAGCAGTGTCGGCGGAGCGGGAAACTACAATGAGCAGTTCTTC
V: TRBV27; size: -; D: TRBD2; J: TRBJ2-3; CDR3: CASSSLRLAGAPSTDTQYF; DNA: TGTGCCAGCAGCTCCTTGAGGCTAGCGGGGGCCCCTAGCACAGATACGCAGTATTTT
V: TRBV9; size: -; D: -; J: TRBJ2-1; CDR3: CASSVRGLQNNEQFF; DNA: TGTGCCAGCAGCGTCCGTGGGCTACAGAACAATGAGCAGTTCTTC
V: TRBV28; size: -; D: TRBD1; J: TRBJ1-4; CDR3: CASSRRQGEKLFF; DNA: TGTGCCAGCAGTCGACGACAGGGCGAAAAACTGTTTTTT
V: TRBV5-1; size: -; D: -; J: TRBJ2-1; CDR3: CASSRAASSYNEQFF; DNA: TGCGCCAGCAGCCGAGCGGCCAGCTCCTACAATGAGCAGTTCTTC
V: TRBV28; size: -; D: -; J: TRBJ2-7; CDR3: CASSPPRGSGYEQYF; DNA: TGTGCCAGCAGTCCACCACGGGGTTCTGGCTACGAGCAGTACTTC
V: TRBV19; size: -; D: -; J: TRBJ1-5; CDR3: CASSPLIRGNQPQHF; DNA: TGTGCCAGTAGTCCCCTGATAAGGGGAAATCAGCCCCAGCATTTT
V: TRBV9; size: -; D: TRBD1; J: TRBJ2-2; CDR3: CASSVVYGTGGTGELFF; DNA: TGTGCCAGCAGCGTAGTATACGGGACAGGGGGCACCGGGGAGCTGTTTTTT
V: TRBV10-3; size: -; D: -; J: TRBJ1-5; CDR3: CAISESVAGGQPQHF; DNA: TGTGCCATCAGTGAGTCGGTGGCGGGGGGACAGCCCCAGCATTTT
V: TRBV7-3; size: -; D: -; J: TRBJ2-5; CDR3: CASSPGPEGGTQYF; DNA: TGTGCCAGCAGCCCGGGACCGGAGGGCGGGACCCAGTACTTC
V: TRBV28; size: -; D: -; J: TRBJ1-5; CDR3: CASSPLGEGDQPQHF; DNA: TGTGCCAGCAGTCCCCTGGGTGAAGGGGATCAGCCCCAGCATTTT
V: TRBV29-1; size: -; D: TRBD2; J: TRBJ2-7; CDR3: CSVIRLAGSYEQYF; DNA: TGCAGCGTGATCAGACTAGCGGGCTCCTACGAGCAGTACTTC